This T cell receptor (delta chain) came from a study of gamma-delta T cells after stem cell transplantation. TCRdb re-called the RT-PCR reads with CATT. The sample carries over 3,000 delta-chain clones, 21% recorded once. This clone is large in the sample. In the same sample, other DNA sequences code for this CDR3. From germline, CDR1 is GEAIGNYY and CDR2 EKD. The CDR3 runs 17 residues. V lost 0 bases, J lost 0 bases, and 16 bases lay in between. The sequence came from a human donor. It is not recorded whose cells these are; they may come from a transplant donor. Material for sequencing was gamma-delta T cells. The rearrangement links TRDV2 to TRDJ1, with D perhaps given as TRDD2 or TRDD3 (5 bases each). The CDR3 nucleotides read TGTGCCTGTGACACCGTGGGGCCGCCTTCTAACACCGATAAACTCATCTTT. This codes for CACDTVGPPSNTDKLIF.